These T cell receptor beta chains were read from a single sample in a study of technical replicates of blood from a handful of donors. This table comes from immunoSEQ multiplex PCR, and its TCRdb copy is limited to in-frame clones, with some not included. The sample has about 81,000 clones, just over 95% seen once. Sample: T cells isolated from PBMCs. The receptors were gathered from a human donor in good health. CDR3s include the opening cysteine and the closing phenylalanine or tryptophan. Each record gives: D gene, V gene, J gene, clone size, CDR3 protein, CDR3 DNA. D genes are given only for firm matches. Expanded clones are given a class, and other clones once, few, many or no size at all.

>-|TRBV11-3|TRBJ2-7|-
CASSLTSRYEQYF
TGTGCCAGCAGCTTAACTTCTCGCTACGAGCAGTACTTC
>TRBD2|TRBV4-1|TRBJ2-7|-
CASSQMIVGGRADEQYF
TGCGCCAGCAGCCAGATGATTGTCGGCGGGAGGGCCGACGAGCAGTACTTC
>-|TRBV7-9|TRBJ1-1|-
CASSPDGGREAFF
TGTGCCAGCAGCCCAGACGGGGGGCGAGAAGCTTTCTTT
>-|TRBV5-1|TRBJ1-5|-
CASSLAGGGQPQHF
TGCGCCAGCAGCTTGGCGGGGGGCGGTCAGCCCCAGCATTTT
>-|TRBV6-5|TRBJ2-2|-
CASSSHRDRNTGELFF
TGTGCCAGCAGTTCTCACCGAGACAGGAACACCGGGGAGCTGTTTTTT
>-|TRBV7-9|TRBJ1-1|-
CASSPTGRNTEAFF
TGTGCCAGCAGCCCAACAGGGAGGAACACTGAAGCTTTCTTT
>-|TRBV4-1|TRBJ1-5|-
CASSQDSVQPQHF
TGCGCCAGCAGCCAAGATTCCGTTCAGCCCCAGCATTTT
>-|TRBV6-6|TRBJ1-1|-
CASSYGRVNTEAFF
TGTGCCAGCAGTTACGGCAGGGTGAACACTGAAGCTTTCTTT
>-|TRBV5-1|TRBJ1-4|-
CASSNSSTNEKLFF
TGCGCCAGCAGCAACAGCTCAACTAATGAAAAACTGTTTTTT
>-|TRBV5-4|TRBJ2-1|-
CASSLGDTVYNEQFF
TGTGCCAGCAGCTTGGGGGACACCGTCTACAATGAGCAGTTCTTC
>-|TRBV11-3|TRBJ2-3|once
CASSPTRSTDTQYF
TGTGCCAGCAGCCCAACACGTAGCACAGATACGCAGTATTTT
>-|TRBV18|TRBJ2-5|-
CASTSGQETQYF
TGTGCCAGCACCTCGGGTCAAGAGACCCAGTACTTC
>-|TRBV5-1|TRBJ2-6|-
CASSLEPVGANVLTF
TGCGCCAGCAGCTTGGAGCCGGTCGGGGCCAACGTCCTGACTTTC
>-|TRBV12-5|TRBJ2-5|-
CASGLSRTTYQETQYF
TGTGCTAGTGGTTTAAGCAGAACGACTTACCAAGAGACCCAGTACTTC
>TRBD1|TRBV7-8|TRBJ1-4|-
CASSLSSDDRGGTNEKLFF
TGTGCCAGCAGCTTATCTTCCGACGACAGGGGTGGAACTAATGAAAAACTGTTTTTT
>-|TRBV10-1|TRBJ1-4|-
CASRGEKLFF
TGCGCCAGCCGGGGAGAAAAACTGTTTTTT
>TRBD2|TRBV5-1|TRBJ2-1|once
CASSLGGLAGHNEQFF
TGCGCCAGCAGCTTGGGGGGACTAGCGGGACACAATGAGCAGTTCTTC
>TRBD1|TRBV5-1|TRBJ1-2|-
CASSWDAGQGAIQVYGYTF
TGCGCCAGCAGCTGGGACGCTGGACAGGGGGCAATACAGGTCTATGGCTACACCTTC
>-|TRBV18|TRBJ2-2|-
CASSPGLGGVANTGELFF
TGTGCCAGCTCACCAGGGTTAGGCGGAGTGGCGAACACCGGGGAGCTGTTTTTT
>TRBD2|TRBV7-6|TRBJ2-1|-
CASSLARTSGIYGQFF
TGTGCCAGCAGCTTAGCGCGTACTAGCGGGATCTATGGGCAGTTCTTC
>TRBD1|TRBV29-1|TRBJ2-7|-
CSVDQGTGSYEQYF
TGCAGCGTTGATCAAGGGACAGGTAGCTACGAGCAGTACTTC
>-|TRBV5-4|TRBJ1-1|-
CASSFLEPNTEAFF
TGTGCCAGCAGCTTCTTAGAGCCGAACACTGAAGCTTTCTTT
>TRBD2|TRBV4-1|TRBJ2-3|-
CASSQDSSGGTDTQYF
TGCGCCAGCAGCCAAGATTCCAGCGGGGGAACAGATACGCAGTATTTT
>-|TRBV5-1|TRBJ1-3|-
CASSLEGSGGNTIYF
TGCGCCAGCAGCTTGGAGGGATCGGGAGGAAACACCATATATTTT
>-|TRBV27|TRBJ2-5|-
CASSPGVGLGTQYF
TGTGCCAGCAGTCCAGGGGTGGGTTTGGGGACCCAGTACTTC
>TRBD1|TRBV19|TRBJ1-1|-
CASSKGQTANTEAFF
TGTGCCAGTAGTAAGGGACAGACCGCGAACACTGAAGCTTTCTTT
>TRBD2|TRBV7-9|TRBJ2-2|-
CASSPSGSTGELFF
TGTGCCAGCAGCCCCAGCGGGAGCACCGGGGAGCTGTTTTTT
>TRBD2|TRBV4-2|TRBJ2-1|-
CASSQDQGGGALSNEQFF
TGTGCCAGCAGCCAAGATCAGGGCGGGGGGGCTCTGTCGAATGAGCAGTTCTTC
>TRBD1|TRBV14|TRBJ2-5|-
CASSHPGQDQETQYF
TGTGCCAGCAGCCACCCGGGACAGGACCAAGAGACCCAGTACTTC
>TRBD2|TRBV29-1|TRBJ2-5|once
CSVEELERGLWETQYF
TGCAGCGTTGAAGAATTAGAGCGGGGGTTATGGGAGACCCAGTACTTC
>-|TRBV4-1|TRBJ2-7|-
CASSGRDFGFNEQYF
TGCGCCAGCAGCGGTCGGGACTTCGGGTTCAACGAGCAGTACTTC
>TRBD2|TRBV28|TRBJ2-7|-
CASSLAGGYEQYF
TGTGCCAGCAGTTTAGCGGGAGGCTACGAGCAGTACTTC
>-|TRBV25-1|TRBJ1-3|-
CASSESLFQGSGNTIYF
TGTGCCAGCAGTGAATCCTTATTTCAGGGCTCTGGAAACACCATATATTTT
>TRBD1|TRBV6-1|TRBJ1-5|-
CASSQPGQINQPQHF
TGTGCCAGCAGTCAGCCGGGACAGATCAATCAGCCCCAGCATTTT
>TRBD1|TRBV2|TRBJ1-4|-
CASSLRQGGNEKLFF
TGTGCCAGCAGCCTTAGACAGGGGGGGAATGAAAAACTGTTTTTT
>TRBD1|TRBV29-1|TRBJ1-2|-
CSVPGTGIGYTF
TGCAGCGTTCCCGGGACAGGCATTGGCTACACCTTC
>TRBD1|TRBV5-1|TRBJ2-1|-
CASSLGTGSDEQFF
TGCGCCAGCAGCTTGGGGACAGGTTCGGACGAGCAGTTCTTC
>-|TRBV29-1|TRBJ1-1|-
CSVNPGRGGMNTEAFF
TGCAGCGTCAACCCCGGGAGGGGAGGGATGAACACTGAAGCTTTCTTT
>TRBD1|TRBV6-1|TRBJ2-5|-
CASSARDRETQYF
TGTGCCAGCAGTGCCCGGGACAGGGAGACCCAGTACTTC
>-|TRBV5-1|TRBJ2-7|once
CASSLSGRLRTQLSYEQYF
TGCGCCAGCAGCTTATCGGGGAGGCTTCGCACCCAACTTTCCTACGAGCAGTACTTC
>TRBD2|TRBV4-1|TRBJ2-5|-
CASSQTSGYQETQYF
TGCGCCAGCAGCCAGACTAGCGGGTACCAAGAGACCCAGTACTTC
>TRBD1|TRBV6-1|TRBJ1-2|-
CATQDRGYGYTF
TGTGCCACCCAGGACAGGGGGTATGGCTACACCTTC
>-|TRBV5-1|TRBJ2-3|-
CASSFAGNSLDTQYF
TGCGCCAGCAGCTTTGCAGGGAATAGTTTAGATACGCAGTATTTT
>-|TRBV29-1|TRBJ2-7|-
CSVAGSGYEQYF
TGCAGCGTTGCAGGGTCTGGTTACGAGCAGTACTTC
>TRBD1|TRBV5-1|TRBJ2-1|-
CASSFPGQGYNEQFF
TGCGCCAGCAGCTTCCCGGGACAGGGCTACAATGAGCAGTTCTTC
>TRBD1|TRBV19|TRBJ2-1|-
CASSMSHSGTGINEQFF
TGTGCCAGTAGTATGAGCCACTCCGGGACAGGGATCAATGAGCAGTTCTTC
>-|TRBV7-3|TRBJ1-1|once
CASSTSGTLNTEAFF
TGTGCCAGCAGTACCTCCGGGACACTTAACACTGAAGCTTTCTTT
>-|TRBV19|TRBJ1-6|-
CASRTSTPGVSSYNSPLHF
TGTGCCAGTAGAACGTCTACCCCCGGGGTGAGCTCCTATAATTCACCCCTCCACTTT
>TRBD1|TRBV5-6|TRBJ2-1|-
CASSLEQGYEQFF
TGTGCCAGCAGCTTGGAACAGGGGTATGAGCAGTTCTTC
>TRBD1|TRBV7-6|TRBJ2-5|-
CASSLETGADKTQYF
TGTGCCAGCAGCTTAGAGACAGGGGCGGATAAGACCCAGTACTTC
>-|TRBV15|TRBJ2-7|-
CATSRDRSVSSYEQYF
TGTGCCACCAGCAGAGATAGGAGCGTCAGCTCCTACGAGCAGTACTTC
>-|TRBV5-1|TRBJ2-5|-
CASGTVQETQYF
TGCGCCAGCGGCACCGTACAAGAGACCCAGTACTTC
>-|TRBV9|TRBJ2-7|once
CASSVVLDLDKSYEQYF
TGTGCCAGCAGCGTAGTACTGGATTTGGACAAGTCCTACGAGCAGTACTTC
>-|TRBV9|TRBJ2-7|-
CASSVDSSRGYEQYF
TGTGCCAGCAGCGTAGACAGCTCTAGGGGATACGAGCAGTACTTC
>TRBD1|TRBV4-1|TRBJ1-6|-
CASSPWQGAKADSPLHF
TGCGCCAGCAGCCCTTGGCAGGGGGCTAAAGCGGACTCACCCCTCCACTTT
>-|TRBV9|TRBJ1-4|-
CASSAGAATNEKLFF
TGTGCCAGCAGCGCTGGGGCAGCAACTAATGAAAAACTGTTTTTT
>-|TRBV5-1|TRBJ2-3|-
CASSPWSGSTDTQYF
TGCGCCAGCAGCCCTTGGAGTGGGAGCACAGATACGCAGTATTTT